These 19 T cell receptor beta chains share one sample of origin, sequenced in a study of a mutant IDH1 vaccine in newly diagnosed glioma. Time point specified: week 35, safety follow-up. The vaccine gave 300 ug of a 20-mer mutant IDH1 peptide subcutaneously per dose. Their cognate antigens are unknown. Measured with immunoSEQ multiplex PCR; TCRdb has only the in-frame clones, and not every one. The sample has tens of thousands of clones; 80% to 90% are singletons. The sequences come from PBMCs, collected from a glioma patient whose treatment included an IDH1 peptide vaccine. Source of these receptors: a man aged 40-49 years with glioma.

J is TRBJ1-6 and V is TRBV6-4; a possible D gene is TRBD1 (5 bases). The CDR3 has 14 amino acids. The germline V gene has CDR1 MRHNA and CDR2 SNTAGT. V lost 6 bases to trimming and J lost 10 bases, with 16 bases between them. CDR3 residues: CASRDTGAGSPLHF. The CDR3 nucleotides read TGTGCCAGCAGGGATACAGGCGCTGGATCACCCCTCCACTTT.

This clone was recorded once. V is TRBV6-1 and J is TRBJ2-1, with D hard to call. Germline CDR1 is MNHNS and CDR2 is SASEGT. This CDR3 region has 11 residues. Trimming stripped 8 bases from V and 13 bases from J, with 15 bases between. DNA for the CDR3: TGTGCCAGCCGAGGCGCCCAACTTCAGTTCTTC. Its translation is CASRGAQLQFF.

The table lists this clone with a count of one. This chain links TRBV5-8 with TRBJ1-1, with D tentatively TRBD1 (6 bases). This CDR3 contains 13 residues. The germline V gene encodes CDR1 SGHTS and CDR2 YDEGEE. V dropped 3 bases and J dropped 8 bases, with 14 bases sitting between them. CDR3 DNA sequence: TGTGCCAGCAGCTCCGATTGGGACAAGGAAGCTTTCTTT. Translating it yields CASSSDWDKEAFF.

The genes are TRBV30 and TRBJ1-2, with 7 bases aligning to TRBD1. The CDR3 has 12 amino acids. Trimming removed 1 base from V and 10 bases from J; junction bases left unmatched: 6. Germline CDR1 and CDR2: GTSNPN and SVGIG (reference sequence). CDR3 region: CAWSGKGADYTF. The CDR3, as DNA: TGTGCCTGGAGTGGGAAGGGGGCAGACTACACCTTC.

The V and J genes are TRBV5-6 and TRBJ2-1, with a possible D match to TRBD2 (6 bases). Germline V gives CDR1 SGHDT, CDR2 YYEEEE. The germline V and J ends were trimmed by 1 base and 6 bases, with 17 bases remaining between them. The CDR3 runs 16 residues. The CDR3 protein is CASSLLGQGGGNEQFF. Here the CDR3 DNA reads TGTGCCAGCAGCTTGTTAGGGCAGGGAGGTGGCAATGAGCAGTTCTTC.

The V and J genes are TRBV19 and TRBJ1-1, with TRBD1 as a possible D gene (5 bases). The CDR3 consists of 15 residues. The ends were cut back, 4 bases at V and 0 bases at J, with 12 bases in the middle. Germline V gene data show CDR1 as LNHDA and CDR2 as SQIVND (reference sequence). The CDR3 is CASSKPGGMNTEAFF. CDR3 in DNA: TGTGCCAGTAGTAAACCGGGGGGAATGAACACTGAAGCTTTCTTT.

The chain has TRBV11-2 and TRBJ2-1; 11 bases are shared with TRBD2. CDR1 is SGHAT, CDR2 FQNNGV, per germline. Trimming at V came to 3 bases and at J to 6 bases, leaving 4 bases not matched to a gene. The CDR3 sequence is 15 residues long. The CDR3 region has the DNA TGTGCCAGCAGCTTCCTAGCGGGAGGACCCAATGAGCAGTTCTTC. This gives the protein CASSFLAGGPNEQFF.

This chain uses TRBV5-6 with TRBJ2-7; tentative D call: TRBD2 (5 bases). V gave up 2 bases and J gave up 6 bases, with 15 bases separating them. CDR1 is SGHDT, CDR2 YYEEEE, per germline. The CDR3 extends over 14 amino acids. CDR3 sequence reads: CASSFWRTAGEQYV. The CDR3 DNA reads TGTGCCAGCAGCTTCTGGAGGACTGCCGGCGAGCAGTACGTC.

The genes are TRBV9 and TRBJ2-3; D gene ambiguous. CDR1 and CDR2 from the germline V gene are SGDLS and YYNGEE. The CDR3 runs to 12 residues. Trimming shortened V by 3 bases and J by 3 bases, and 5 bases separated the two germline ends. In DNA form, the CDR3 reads TGTGCCAGCAGCGCCAGAACAGATACGCAGTATTTT. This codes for CASSARTDTQYF.

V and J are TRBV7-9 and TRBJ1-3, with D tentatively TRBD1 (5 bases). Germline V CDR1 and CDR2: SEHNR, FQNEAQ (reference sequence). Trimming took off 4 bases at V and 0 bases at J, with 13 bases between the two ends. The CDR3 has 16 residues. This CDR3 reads CASSWITGPSGNTIYF. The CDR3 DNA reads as TGTGCCAGCAGCTGGATTACAGGTCCCTCTGGAAACACCATATATTTT.

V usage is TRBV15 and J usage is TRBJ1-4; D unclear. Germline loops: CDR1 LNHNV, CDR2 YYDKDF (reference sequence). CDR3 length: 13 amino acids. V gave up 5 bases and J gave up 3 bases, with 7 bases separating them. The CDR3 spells CATSGEANEKLFF. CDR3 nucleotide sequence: TGTGCCACCAGCGGGGAAGCTAATGAAAAACTGTTTTTT.

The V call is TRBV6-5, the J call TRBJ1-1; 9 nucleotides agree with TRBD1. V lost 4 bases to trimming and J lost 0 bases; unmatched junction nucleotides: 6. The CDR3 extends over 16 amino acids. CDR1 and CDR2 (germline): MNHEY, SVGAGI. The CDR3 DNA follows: TGTGCCAGCAGTTCGGTGGACAGGGGAATGAACACTGAAGCTTTCTTT. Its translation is CASSSVDRGMNTEAFF.

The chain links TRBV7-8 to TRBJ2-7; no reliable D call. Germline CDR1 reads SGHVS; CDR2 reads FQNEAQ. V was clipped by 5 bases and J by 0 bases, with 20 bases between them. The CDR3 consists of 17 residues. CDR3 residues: CASSGALRNWSSYEQYF. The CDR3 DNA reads TGTGCCAGCAGCGGTGCCCTTCGGAACTGGAGCTCCTACGAGCAGTACTTC.

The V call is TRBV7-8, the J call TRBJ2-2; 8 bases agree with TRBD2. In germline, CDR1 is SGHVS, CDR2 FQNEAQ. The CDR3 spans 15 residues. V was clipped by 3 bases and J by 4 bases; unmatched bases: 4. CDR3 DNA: TGTGCCAGCAGCTTGCCGGGGGGGGTCACCGGGGAGCTGTTTTTT. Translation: CASSLPGGVTGELFF.

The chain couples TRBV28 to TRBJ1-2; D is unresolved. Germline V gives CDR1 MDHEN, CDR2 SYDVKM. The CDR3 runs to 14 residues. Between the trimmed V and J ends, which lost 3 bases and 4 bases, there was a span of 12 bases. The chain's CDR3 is CASSFLHAAYGYTF. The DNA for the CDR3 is TGTGCCAGCAGTTTCCTCCACGCCGCCTATGGCTACACCTTC.

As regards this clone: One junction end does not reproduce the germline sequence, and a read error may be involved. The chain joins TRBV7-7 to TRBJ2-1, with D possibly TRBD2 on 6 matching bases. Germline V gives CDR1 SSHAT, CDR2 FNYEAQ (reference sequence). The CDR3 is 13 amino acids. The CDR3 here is CASSYGGGNEQFF. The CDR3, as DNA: TGTGCTAGCAGCTATGGGGGAGGAAATGAGCAGTTCTTC.

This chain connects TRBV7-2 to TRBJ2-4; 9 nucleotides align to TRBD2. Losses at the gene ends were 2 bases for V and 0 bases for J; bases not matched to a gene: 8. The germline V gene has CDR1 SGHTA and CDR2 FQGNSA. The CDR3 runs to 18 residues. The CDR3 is CASSLRGGGALAKNIQYF. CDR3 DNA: TGTGCCAGCAGCTTACGCGGCGGGGGGGCCTTAGCCAAAAACATTCAGTACTTC.

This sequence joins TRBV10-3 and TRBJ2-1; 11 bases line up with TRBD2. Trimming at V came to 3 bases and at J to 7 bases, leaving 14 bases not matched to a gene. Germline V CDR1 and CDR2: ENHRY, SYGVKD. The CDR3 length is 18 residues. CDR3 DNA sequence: TGTGCCATCAGTGACCCCTCCCAGACTAGCGGGGCTTGGAATGAGCAGTTCTTC. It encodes CAISDPSQTSGAWNEQFF.

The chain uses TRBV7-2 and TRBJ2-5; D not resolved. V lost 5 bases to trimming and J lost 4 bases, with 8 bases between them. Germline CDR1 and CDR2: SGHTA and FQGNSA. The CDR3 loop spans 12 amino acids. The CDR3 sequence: CASSRLAETQYF. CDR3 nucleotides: TGTGCCAGCAGCCGCCTGGCAGAGACCCAGTACTTC.